This T cell receptor beta chain stems from a study of T cells in localized non-small cell lung cancer. There are a few counts of this clone. V was shortened by 4 bases and J by 1 base, with 7 bases between the two germline ends. CDR3 length equals 13 residues. The repertoire was sequenced with immunoSEQ multiplex PCR; TCRdb's copy has only in-frame clones and lacks some. The data contain 500 to 700 clones, about 21% of them singletons. This sequence originates from a female donor aged 60 or older with stage I squamous cell lung carcinoma. Sample: lung tumor tissue, taken before any cancer treatment. The chain employs TRBV7-1 and TRBJ1-1; D is unclear. TRBV7-1 is recorded as an ORF, its role being uncertain. The CDR3 coding sequence is TGTGCCAGCAGCTTAGCCAAGAACACTGAAGCTTTCTTT. Its translation is CASSLAKNTEAFF.